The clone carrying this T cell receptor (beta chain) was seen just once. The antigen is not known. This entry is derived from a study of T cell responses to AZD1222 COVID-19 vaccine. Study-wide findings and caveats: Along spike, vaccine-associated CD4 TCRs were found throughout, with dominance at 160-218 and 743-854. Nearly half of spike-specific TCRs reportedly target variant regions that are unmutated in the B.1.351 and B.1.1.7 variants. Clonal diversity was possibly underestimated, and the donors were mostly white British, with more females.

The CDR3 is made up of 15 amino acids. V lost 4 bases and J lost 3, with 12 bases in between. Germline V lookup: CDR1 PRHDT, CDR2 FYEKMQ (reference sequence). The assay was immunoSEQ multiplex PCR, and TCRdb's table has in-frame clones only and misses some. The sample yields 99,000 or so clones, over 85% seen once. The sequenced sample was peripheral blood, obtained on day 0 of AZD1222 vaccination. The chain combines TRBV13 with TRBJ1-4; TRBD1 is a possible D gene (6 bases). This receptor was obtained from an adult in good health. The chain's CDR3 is CASSSRRGANEKLFF. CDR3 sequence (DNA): TGTGCCAGCAGCTCTCGGAGGGGGGCTAATGAAAAACTGTTTTTT.